The present T cell receptor beta chain was sequenced within a study of blood T cell repertoires in COVID-19. Turning to the study itself: The samples span acute and convalescent COVID-19 from the United States, Italy and Spain. Sources were T cells, B-cell-depleted T cells, or PBMCs; the material itself was cDNA or gDNA.

The authors' processing: How many nucleated cells were present was estimated from reference gene primer amplification. Assay used: immunoSEQ multiplex PCR; TCRdb lists only in-frame clones, some missing. Clone size and V and J calls were adopted from that table, with D and trimming inferred from the DNA. This sample yields under 110,000 clones, of which around 92% are seen a single time; approximately 5.8% belongs to the top ten. The CDR3 is 15 amino acids. CDR1 and CDR2 (germline): GTSNPN, SVGIG (reference sequence). Trimming took 1 base from V and 5 from J; bases not matched to a gene: 9. The chain recombines TRBV30 with TRBJ1-2, with 8 bases matching TRBD1. This clonotype was sampled from a man in his fifties or sixties with active COVID-19. Sequencing input: peripheral blood. CDR3: CAWSASRGLNYGYTF. CDR3 nucleotide sequence: TGTGCCTGGAGTGCTTCCAGGGGGCTCAATTATGGCTACACCTTC.